This TCR beta chain was obtained from a study of T cells in Graves' hyperthyroidism and ophthalmopathy. The CDR3 length is 14 residues. The V gene lost 0 bases and the J gene lost 0 bases, with 3 bases spanning the gap. CDR1 SNHLY and CDR2 FYNNEI come from the germline V gene. This clonotype was observed at least ten times. The investigators amplified TCR beta CDR3 regions from RNA transcripts. The primer set for the first-round RT-PCR of the TCR CDR3 was HTBI. TCRdb re-derived calls from the multiplex PCR reads in MiXCR, one entry per CDR3 protein. This sample has around 690,000 distinct CDR3 sequences, with less than 25% found just once.

The source material was blood. The TCR originated in a man aged 30-40 years with Graves' ophthalmopathy. The rearrangement links TRBV2 to TRBJ1-5; D call uncertain. This chain's CDR3 is CASSEADSNQPQHF. CDR3 sequence (DNA): TGTGCCAGCAGTGAAGCAGATAGCAATCAGCCCCAGCATTTT.